The 19 T cell receptor beta chains listed next were all sequenced from one sample in a study of cytomegalovirus exposure and HLA in healthy donors. Generated by immunoSEQ multiplex PCR, the TCRdb table keeps only in-frame clones and is missing some. This table holds approximately 49,000 clones, about 90% found once. Sequencing was performed on PBMCs. These TCRs come from a man aged 18 to 29 in good health and CMV-seronegative.

This sequence joins TRBV19 and TRBJ2-7; 8 bases map to TRBD2. CDR3 length equals 14 residues. Trimming at V came to 6 bases and at J to 5 bases, leaving 9 bases not matched to a gene. CDR1 LNHDA and CDR2 SQIVND come from the germline V gene (reference sequence). CDR3 DNA sequence: TGTGCCAGTAGCGGCCGAGCGGGAGTTAACGAGCAGTACTTC. This encodes CASSGRAGVNEQYF.

V and J are TRBV27 and TRBJ2-7; D is possibly TRBD2 (5 bases). Per germline, CDR1 MNHEY and CDR2 SMNVEV (reference sequence). Trimming removed 5 bases from V and 0 bases from J, with 11 bases in between. The CDR3 covers 14 residues. The CDR3 sequence: CASSPRTGSYEQYF. CDR3 bases: TGTGCCAGCAGTCCAAGGACTGGCTCCTACGAGCAGTACTTC.

The chain couples TRBV11-2 to TRBJ2-7; D is perhaps TRBD2 (6 bases). CDR3 length: 15 residues. V was clipped by 1 base and J by 1 base, with 11 bases between them. Germline loops: CDR1 SGHAT, CDR2 FQNNGV. In DNA form, the CDR3 reads TGTGCCAGCAGCTTAGTCGGGGGTTATTCCTACGAGCAGTACTTC. It encodes CASSLVGGYSYEQYF.

The chain has TRBV27 and TRBJ2-2; TRBD1 agrees at 7 bases. From germline, CDR1 is MNHEY and CDR2 SMNVEV (reference sequence). J was trimmed by 5 bases and V by 10 bases; bases with no gene match: 13. The CDR3 runs to 15 residues. This chain's CDR3 is CATGLGQVETGELFF. The CDR3 coding sequence is TGTGCCACCGGCCTTGGACAGGTCGAAACCGGGGAGCTGTTTTTT.

This sequence joins TRBV7-9 and TRBJ2-5, with 7 bases fitting TRBD2. V dropped 8 bases and J dropped 2; count of bases not matched to a gene: 5. This CDR3 spans 13 amino acids. Germline V lookup: CDR1 SEHNR, CDR2 FQNEAQ (reference sequence). The CDR3, as DNA: TGTGCCAGCGGGGCTAGCGGACAAGAGACCCAGTACTTC. Translated: CASGASGQETQYF. Full variable domain (missing parts from reference TRBV7-9 and TRBJ2-5): DTGVSQNPRHKITKRGQNVTFRCDPISEHNRLYWYRQTLGQGPEFLTYFQNEAQLEKSRLLSDRFSAERPKGSFSTLEIQRTEQGDSAMYLCASGASGQETQYFGPGTRLLVL.

The rearrangement uses TRBV27 and TRBJ1-1; no definite D call. V lost 1 base and J 4 bases, leaving 7 bases between the germline ends. The germline V gene encodes CDR1 MNHEY and CDR2 SMNVEV (reference sequence). This CDR3 comprises 13 residues. In nucleotides, the CDR3 is TGTGCCAGCAGTTTATATACGGGCACTGAAGCTTTCTTT. The encoded protein is CASSLYTGTEAFF.

V usage is TRBV18 and J usage is TRBJ1-3; D is possibly TRBD1 (5 bases). The CDR3 loop spans 18 amino acids. V was cut by 2 bases and J by 0 bases, with 17 bases left in between. Germline lookup yields CDR1 KGHSH and CDR2 LQKENI. CDR3 in DNA: TGTGCCAGCTCACCATATACTGCAGGGCCGCTCTCTGGAAACACCATATATTTT. It encodes CASSPYTAGPLSGNTIYF. Complete variable domain (other parts from reference TRBV18 and TRBJ1-3): NAGVMQNPRHLVRRRGQEARLRCSPMKGHSHVYWYRQLPEEGLKFMVYLQKENIIDESGMPKERFSAEFPKEGPSILRIQQVVRGDSAAYFCASSPYTAGPLSGNTIYFGEGSWLTVV.

V is TRBV7-2 and J is TRBJ2-1, with TRBD2 matching over 11 bases. V lost 7 bases and J lost 4; bases outside the gene matches: 9. Germline V gene lookup returns CDR1 SGHTA and CDR2 FQGNSA. The CDR3 loop spans 16 amino acids. CDR3 sequence (DNA): TGTGCCAGCAAATCCGGGAGGACTAGCGGGTACAATGAGCAGTTCTTC. Translation gives CASKSGRTSGYNEQFF.

The chain recombines TRBV7-9 with TRBJ2-7; 10 bases line up with TRBD2. The V gene end was trimmed by 5 bases and the J gene end by 3 bases; junction bases not matched to a gene: 7. The CDR3 runs 15 residues. CDR1 and CDR2 from the germline V gene are SEHNR and FQNEAQ (reference sequence). CDR3 in amino acids: CASSDISSGSYEQYF. The CDR3 DNA reads as TGTGCCAGCAGCGACATCTCTAGCGGGAGCTACGAGCAGTACTTC.

This CDR3 reads CASSPPGLPYEQYF. The CDR3 coding sequence is TGCGCCAGCAGCCCGCCCGGACTGCCCTACGAGCAGTACTTC. V and J are TRBV5-1 and TRBJ2-7; possible D gene TRBD2, 5 bases. Trimming cost V 4 bases and J 2 bases, with 13 bases left between them. The CDR3 length is 14 residues. Germline V gene lookup returns CDR1 SGHRS and CDR2 YFSETQ.

The chain combines TRBV7-9 with TRBJ2-5; 8 bases line up with TRBD2. Losses at the gene ends were 5 bases for V and 2 bases for J; bases not matched to a gene: 7. This CDR3 comprises 15 residues. Germline CDR1 SEHNR, CDR2 FQNEAQ (reference sequence). CDR3 loop: CASSRKGLEQETQYF. CDR3 DNA sequence: TGTGCCAGCAGCCGCAAGGGACTAGAACAAGAGACCCAGTACTTC.

V gene TRBV5-4 combines with J gene TRBJ1-4, with TRBD1 matching 9 bases. After removal of 0 bases from V and 5 bases from J, the junction contained 2 bases not matched to a gene. Per the germline V gene, CDR1 is SGHNT and CDR2 is YYREEE (reference sequence). The CDR3 covers 15 residues. CDR3 residues: CASSLAGTGNEKLFF. In DNA, the CDR3 is TGTGCCAGCAGCTTGGCCGGGACAGGGAATGAAAAACTGTTTTTT.

The chain joins TRBV5-4 to TRBJ2-3; possibly TRBD1 for D (6 bases). From germline, CDR1 is SGHNT and CDR2 YYREEE (reference sequence). Trimming stripped 0 bases from V and 10 bases from J, with 18 bases between. The CDR3 loop spans 15 amino acids. The CDR3 nucleotides read TGTGCCAGCAGCTTGGAAAACAGGGTGAGCGAGGCGCAGTATTTT. Protein: CASSLENRVSEAQYF.

This clone was seen once. The J gene is TRBJ2-2, the V gene TRBV9; no definite D call. Germline V lookup: CDR1 SGDLS, CDR2 YYNGEE. The ends were cut back, 0 bases at V and 5 bases at J, with 8 bases in the middle. This CDR3 is built from 14 residues. The CDR3 loop reads CASSVVAETGELFF. The CDR3, as DNA: TGTGCCAGCAGCGTAGTCGCGGAGACCGGGGAGCTGTTTTTT. Drawing the rest from reference TRBV9 and TRBJ2-2, the complete variable domain is DSGVTQTPKHLITATGQRVTLRCSPRSGDLSVYWYQQSLDQGLQFLIQYYNGEERAKGNILERFSAQQFPDLHSELNLSSLELGDSALYFCASSVVAETGELFFGEGSRLTVL.

CDR3: CASKKLGGNTGELFF. The CDR3 nucleotides read TGTGCCAGCAAAAAACTAGGGGGTAACACCGGGGAGCTGTTTTTT. V is TRBV19 and J is TRBJ2-2; possible D gene TRBD1, 6 bases. The CDR3 loop spans 15 amino acids. Trimming stripped 9 bases from V and 2 bases from J, with 16 bases between. Germline assignment: CDR1 LNHDA and CDR2 SQIVND (reference sequence).

This rearrangement joins TRBV30 to TRBJ1-5; a weak D match, TRBD1 (5 bases). V lost 1 base to trimming and J lost 11 bases, with 15 bases between them. The germline V gene has CDR1 GTSNPN and CDR2 SVGIG (reference sequence). The CDR3 is 13 amino acids. The CDR3 protein is CAWSGSGRGAQHF. Here the CDR3 DNA reads TGTGCCTGGAGTGGGTCGGGGCGCGGGGCCCAGCATTTT.

The rearrangement joins TRBV18 to TRBJ2-1; possibly TRBD1 for D (6 bases). Germline V gene sequence: CDR1 KGHSH, CDR2 LQKENI. With 3 bases removed from V and 12 bases from J, the gap between germline ends came to 15 bases. The CDR3 consists of 13 residues. The CDR3 DNA is TGTGCCAGCTCACCGGCCAGGGGCGATTCGCAGTTCTTC. Translation gives CASSPARGDSQFF. Full variable domain (rest looked up from reference TRBV18 and TRBJ2-1): NAGVMQNPRHLVRRRGQEARLRCSPMKGHSHVYWYRQLPEEGLKFMVYLQKENIIDESGMPKERFSAEFPKEGPSILRIQQVVRGDSAAYFCASSPARGDSQFFGPGTRLTVL.

V usage is TRBV4-1 and J usage is TRBJ2-2, with no clear D. CDR1 is MGHRA and CDR2 is YSYEKL in the germline V gene. V lost 4 bases and J lost 1, with 10 bases in between. This CDR3 contains 15 residues. The CDR3 reads CASSRSSGNTGELFF. CDR3 DNA: TGCGCCAGCAGCCGTTCATCAGGGAACACCGGGGAGCTGTTTTTT.

The rearrangement uses TRBV7-6 and TRBJ1-1, with a weak D call TRBD1 (6 bases). The germline gives CDR1 SGHVS, CDR2 FNYEAQ. The CDR3 has 14 amino acids. Trimming took 5 bases from V and 3 from J, leaving 13 bases between them. In nucleotides, the CDR3 is TGTGCCAGCAGCCTCACCGGGACATACACTGAAGCTTTCTTT. Protein product: CASSLTGTYTEAFF.